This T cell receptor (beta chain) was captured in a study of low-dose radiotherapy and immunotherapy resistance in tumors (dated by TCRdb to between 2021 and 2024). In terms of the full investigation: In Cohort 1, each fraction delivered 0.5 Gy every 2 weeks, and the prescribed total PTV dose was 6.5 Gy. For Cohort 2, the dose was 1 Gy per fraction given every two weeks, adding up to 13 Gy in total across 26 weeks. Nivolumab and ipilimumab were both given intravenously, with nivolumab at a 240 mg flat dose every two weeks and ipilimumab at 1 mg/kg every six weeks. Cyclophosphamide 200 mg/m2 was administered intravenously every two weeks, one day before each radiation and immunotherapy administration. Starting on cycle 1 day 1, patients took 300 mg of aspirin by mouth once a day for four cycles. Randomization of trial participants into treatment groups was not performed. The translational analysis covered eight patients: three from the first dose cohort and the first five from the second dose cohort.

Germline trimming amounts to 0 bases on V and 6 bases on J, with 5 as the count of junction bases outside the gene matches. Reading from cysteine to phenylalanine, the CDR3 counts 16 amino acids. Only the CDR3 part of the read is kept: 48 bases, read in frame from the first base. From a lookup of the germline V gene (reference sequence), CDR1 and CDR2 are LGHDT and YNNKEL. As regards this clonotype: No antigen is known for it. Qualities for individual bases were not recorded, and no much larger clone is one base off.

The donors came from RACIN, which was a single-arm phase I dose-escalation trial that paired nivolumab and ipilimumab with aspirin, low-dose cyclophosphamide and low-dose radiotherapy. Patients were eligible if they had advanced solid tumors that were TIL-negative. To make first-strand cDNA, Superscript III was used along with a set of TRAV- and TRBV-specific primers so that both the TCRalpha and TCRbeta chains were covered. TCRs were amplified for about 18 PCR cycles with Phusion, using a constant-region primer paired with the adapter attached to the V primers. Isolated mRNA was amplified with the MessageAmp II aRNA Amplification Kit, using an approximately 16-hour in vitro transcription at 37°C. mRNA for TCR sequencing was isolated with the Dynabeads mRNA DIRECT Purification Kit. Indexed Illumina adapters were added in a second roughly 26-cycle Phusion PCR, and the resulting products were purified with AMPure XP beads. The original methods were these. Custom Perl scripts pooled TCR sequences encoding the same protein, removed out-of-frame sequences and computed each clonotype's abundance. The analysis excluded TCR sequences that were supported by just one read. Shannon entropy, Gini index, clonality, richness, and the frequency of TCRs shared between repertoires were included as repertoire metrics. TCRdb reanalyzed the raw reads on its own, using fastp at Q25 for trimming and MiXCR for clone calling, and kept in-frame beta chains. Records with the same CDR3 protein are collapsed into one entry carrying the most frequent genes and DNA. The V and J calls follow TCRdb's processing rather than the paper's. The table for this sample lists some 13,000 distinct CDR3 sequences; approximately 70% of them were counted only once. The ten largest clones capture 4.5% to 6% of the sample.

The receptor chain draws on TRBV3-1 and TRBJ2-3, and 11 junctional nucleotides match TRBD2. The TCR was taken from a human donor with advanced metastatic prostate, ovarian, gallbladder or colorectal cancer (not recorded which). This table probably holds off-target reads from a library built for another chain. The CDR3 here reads CASSQDGTSGLDTQYF. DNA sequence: TGTGCCAGCAGCCAAGATGGGACTAGCGGACTTGATACGCAGTATTTT.